The rows below give T cell receptor beta chains drawn from one sample of a study of T cell changes during pregnancy in multiple sclerosis. Clones were read by immunoSEQ multiplex PCR, and TCRdb kept only the in-frame ones, dropping some. The sample yields around 50,000 clones, roughly 90% seen once. Sequenced here: CD4+ T cells from peripheral blood mononuclear cells, sampled after pregnancy. The origin of the receptors is a female donor with multiple sclerosis, enrolled in a pregnancy study. Both conserved end residues are part of each CDR3. The D gene is left open where the match is weak. Some rows mark clone size as missing; the rest say once, few, many or name a class of expanded clone.

D gene: TRBD1; V gene: TRBV19; J gene: TRBJ1-1; clone size: -; CDR3 protein: CASSTGGVIWAFF; CDR3 DNA: TGTGCCAGTAGTACAGGGGGCGTGATTTGGGCTTTCTTT
D gene: -; V gene: TRBV21-1; J gene: TRBJ1-3; clone size: -; CDR3 protein: CASSKCITGGLSGNTIYF; CDR3 DNA: TGTGCCAGCAGCAAATGCATCACAGGGGGGCTCTCTGGAAACACCATATATTTT
D gene: -; V gene: TRBV30; J gene: TRBJ1-2; clone size: medium-sized; CDR3 protein: CAWSVGAGRTYTF; CDR3 DNA: TGTGCCTGGAGTGTAGGTGCAGGGAGGACATACACCTTC
D gene: TRBD2; V gene: TRBV9; J gene: TRBJ2-3; clone size: -; CDR3 protein: CASSVGASGGRGTDTQYF; CDR3 DNA: TGTGCCAGCAGCGTAGGGGCTAGCGGGGGCCGTGGCACAGATACGCAGTATTTT
D gene: -; V gene: TRBV5-5; J gene: TRBJ1-1; clone size: -; CDR3 protein: CASSLSMNTEAFF; CDR3 DNA: TGTGCCAGCAGCTTGTCAATGAACACTGAAGCTTTCTTT
D gene: TRBD2; V gene: TRBV11-1; J gene: TRBJ2-2; clone size: -; CDR3 protein: CASSLAGTSGGAFGELFF; CDR3 DNA: TGTGCCAGCAGCCTCGCCGGGACTAGCGGGGGGGCGTTCGGGGAGCTGTTTTTT
D gene: -; V gene: TRBV7-4; J gene: TRBJ2-5; clone size: -; CDR3 protein: CASSLVGRETQYF; CDR3 DNA: TGTGCCAGCAGCTTAGTAGGGAGGGAGACCCAGTACTTC
D gene: -; V gene: TRBV27; J gene: TRBJ2-3; clone size: -; CDR3 protein: CASSFSPSTDTQYF; CDR3 DNA: TGTGCCAGCAGTTTCTCCCCTAGCACAGATACGCAGTATTTT
D gene: TRBD2; V gene: TRBV4-1; J gene: TRBJ2-5; clone size: -; CDR3 protein: CASSQGSGDPGETQYF; CDR3 DNA: TGCGCCAGCAGCCAAGGTAGCGGGGACCCCGGGGAGACCCAGTACTTC
D gene: TRBD2; V gene: TRBV2; J gene: TRBJ2-1; clone size: -; CDR3 protein: CARAGGPLNEQFF; CDR3 DNA: TGTGCCAGAGCGGGGGGGCCTTTAAATGAGCAGTTCTTC
D gene: -; V gene: TRBV7-9; J gene: TRBJ1-1; clone size: -; CDR3 protein: CASSLAGRGMNTEAFF; CDR3 DNA: TGTGCCAGCAGCTTAGCAGGAAGGGGGATGAACACTGAAGCTTTCTTT
D gene: TRBD1; V gene: TRBV6-6; J gene: TRBJ1-2; clone size: -; CDR3 protein: CASSYSSGGFTYGYTF; CDR3 DNA: TGTGCCAGCAGTTACTCGTCAGGGGGGTTTACCTATGGCTACACCTTC
D gene: TRBD2; V gene: TRBV13; J gene: TRBJ2-7; clone size: -; CDR3 protein: CASSWRGTPYEQYF; CDR3 DNA: TGTGCCAGCAGCTGGCGGGGGACCCCCTACGAGCAGTACTTC
D gene: -; V gene: TRBV25-1; J gene: TRBJ1-3; clone size: -; CDR3 protein: CASSDTFAGGNTIYF; CDR3 DNA: TGTGCCAGCAGTGATACATTTGCAGGCGGAAACACCATATATTTT
D gene: TRBD1; V gene: TRBV30; J gene: TRBJ2-7; clone size: once; CDR3 protein: CAWSRSGQGGHEQYF; CDR3 DNA: TGTGCCTGGAGTCGTTCCGGACAGGGTGGCCACGAGCAGTACTTC
D gene: TRBD2; V gene: TRBV5-4; J gene: TRBJ2-1; clone size: -; CDR3 protein: CASTGLAGSYNEQFF; CDR3 DNA: TGTGCCAGCACCGGACTAGCGGGCTCCTACAATGAGCAGTTCTTC
D gene: -; V gene: TRBV18; J gene: TRBJ1-1; clone size: -; CDR3 protein: CASSPLSENTEAFF; CDR3 DNA: TGTGCCAGCTCACCACTTTCAGAAAACACTGAAGCTTTCTTT
D gene: -; V gene: TRBV30; J gene: TRBJ1-1; clone size: -; CDR3 protein: CAWSVPRRLLRAFF; CDR3 DNA: TGTGCCTGGAGTGTTCCCAGGAGGCTCCTGAGGGCTTTCTTT
D gene: -; V gene: TRBV7-8; J gene: TRBJ1-5; clone size: -; CDR3 protein: CASSLGPGIGNQPQHF; CDR3 DNA: TGTGCCAGCAGCTTAGGTCCAGGAATCGGCAATCAGCCCCAGCATTTT
D gene: TRBD1; V gene: TRBV7-3; J gene: TRBJ2-7; clone size: -; CDR3 protein: CASSWDRDSEQYF; CDR3 DNA: TGTGCCAGCAGCTGGGACAGGGACAGCGAGCAGTACTTC
D gene: -; V gene: TRBV7-8; J gene: TRBJ1-1; clone size: -; CDR3 protein: CASSTYQGGNTEAFF; CDR3 DNA: TGTGCCAGCAGTACATACCAGGGAGGGAACACTGAAGCTTTCTTT
D gene: -; V gene: TRBV5-1; J gene: TRBJ1-4; clone size: -; CDR3 protein: CASSVGQRNEKLFF; CDR3 DNA: TGCGCCAGCAGCGTCGGACAGCGGAATGAAAAACTGTTTTTT
D gene: -; V gene: TRBV21-1; J gene: TRBJ2-7; clone size: -; CDR3 protein: CASSNYRSAGIDEQYF; CDR3 DNA: TGTGCCAGCAGCAATTACAGGTCAGCGGGAATAGACGAGCAGTACTTC
D gene: TRBD2; V gene: TRBV7-3; J gene: TRBJ2-3; clone size: -; CDR3 protein: CASSLMDLAGGGYTQYF; CDR3 DNA: TGTGCCAGCAGCTTAATGGACCTAGCGGGGGGCGGATATACGCAGTATTTT
D gene: -; V gene: TRBV29-1; J gene: TRBJ1-1; clone size: -; CDR3 protein: CSVVDTGGNTEAFF; CDR3 DNA: TGCAGCGTTGTCGACACGGGGGGGAACACCGAAGCTTTCTTT
D gene: TRBD2; V gene: TRBV5-6; J gene: TRBJ2-1; clone size: -; CDR3 protein: CASSLAVLAVPSYNEQFF; CDR3 DNA: TGTGCCAGCAGCTTGGCCGTACTAGCGGTCCCGTCCTACAATGAGCAGTTCTTC
D gene: TRBD1; V gene: TRBV5-6; J gene: TRBJ2-5; clone size: -; CDR3 protein: CASSLWGTGGVETQYF; CDR3 DNA: TGTGCCAGCAGCTTGTGGGGGACAGGGGGCGTGGAGACCCAGTACTTC
D gene: -; V gene: TRBV19; J gene: TRBJ2-5; clone size: -; CDR3 protein: CASSVKLKETQYF; CDR3 DNA: TGTGCCAGTAGTGTGAAGCTAAAAGAGACCCAGTACTTC
D gene: TRBD1; V gene: TRBV18; J gene: TRBJ1-3; clone size: -; CDR3 protein: CASSSGTGGWNTIYF; CDR3 DNA: TGTGCCAGCTCATCCGGGACAGGGGGTTGGAACACCATATATTTT
D gene: -; V gene: TRBV30; J gene: TRBJ1-2; clone size: -; CDR3 protein: CAWSVGADSPGYTF; CDR3 DNA: TGTGCCTGGAGTGTAGGAGCCGACAGTCCTGGCTACACCTTC
D gene: -; V gene: TRBV18; J gene: TRBJ1-1; clone size: -; CDR3 protein: CASSPTANTEAFF; CDR3 DNA: TGTGCCAGCTCACCCACTGCGAACACTGAAGCTTTCTTT
D gene: -; V gene: TRBV4-3; J gene: TRBJ1-2; clone size: -; CDR3 protein: CASSQGRTPNYGYTF; CDR3 DNA: TGCGCCAGCAGCCAAGGACGGACTCCTAACTATGGCTACACCTTC
D gene: TRBD2; V gene: TRBV2; J gene: TRBJ2-5; clone size: -; CDR3 protein: CASSGGTSGAQETQYF; CDR3 DNA: TGTGCCAGCAGTGGGGGGACTAGCGGGGCACAAGAGACCCAGTACTTC
D gene: -; V gene: TRBV19; J gene: TRBJ1-3; clone size: -; CDR3 protein: CASSIQGGTGNTIYF; CDR3 DNA: TGTGCCAGTAGTATTCAGGGAGGTACCGGAAACACCATATATTTT
D gene: -; V gene: TRBV6-6; J gene: TRBJ2-7; clone size: -; CDR3 protein: CASSTERGLLLDEQYF; CDR3 DNA: TGTGCCAGCAGCACCGAAAGGGGCCTGCTATTAGACGAGCAGTACTTC
D gene: TRBD1; V gene: TRBV7-2; J gene: TRBJ1-3; clone size: -; CDR3 protein: CASSTRQGFSGNTIYF; CDR3 DNA: TGTGCCAGCAGTACCCGACAGGGTTTCTCTGGAAACACCATATATTTT
D gene: -; V gene: TRBV19; J gene: TRBJ1-5; clone size: -; CDR3 protein: CASSIRGGDQPQHF; CDR3 DNA: TGTGCCAGTAGTATAAGAGGAGGGGATCAGCCCCAGCATTTT
D gene: TRBD1; V gene: TRBV5-1; J gene: TRBJ1-2; clone size: -; CDR3 protein: CASSWGNRQGDGYTF; CDR3 DNA: TGCGCCAGCAGCTGGGGTAACCGACAGGGGGATGGCTACACCTTC
D gene: TRBD1; V gene: TRBV30; J gene: TRBJ1-1; clone size: -; CDR3 protein: CAWSARTGPSTEAFF; CDR3 DNA: TGTGCCTGGAGTGCCCGGACAGGGCCGAGCACTGAAGCTTTCTTT
D gene: TRBD1; V gene: TRBV6-5; J gene: TRBJ1-5; clone size: -; CDR3 protein: CASSRQGRQPQHF; CDR3 DNA: TGTGCCAGCAGTAGACAGGGGAGGCAGCCCCAGCATTTT
D gene: -; V gene: TRBV7-3; J gene: TRBJ1-2; clone size: -; CDR3 protein: CASSLSGRNLEGYTF; CDR3 DNA: TGTGCCAGCAGCTTAAGTGGCAGGAATTTGGAAGGCTACACCTTC
D gene: TRBD2; V gene: TRBV18; J gene: TRBJ2-5; clone size: -; CDR3 protein: CASSPLAGGSQETQYF; CDR3 DNA: TGTGCCAGCTCCCCTCTAGCGGGGGGCTCCCAAGAGACCCAGTACTTC
D gene: TRBD1; V gene: TRBV11-1; J gene: TRBJ2-7; clone size: -; CDR3 protein: CASSQTGGNYEQYF; CDR3 DNA: TGTGCCAGCAGCCAGACAGGGGGAAACTACGAGCAGTACTTC
D gene: -; V gene: TRBV5-1; J gene: TRBJ1-3; clone size: -; CDR3 protein: CASSLEPRNTIYF; CDR3 DNA: TGCGCCAGCAGCTTGGAGCCGAGAAACACCATATATTTT
D gene: -; V gene: TRBV9; J gene: TRBJ2-7; clone size: once; CDR3 protein: CASSVTGGAGNHEQYF; CDR3 DNA: TGTGCCAGCAGCGTAACAGGAGGGGCCGGCAACCACGAGCAGTACTTC
D gene: -; V gene: TRBV29-1; J gene: TRBJ2-1; clone size: -; CDR3 protein: CSVGPSYNEQFF; CDR3 DNA: TGCAGCGTGGGGCCATCCTACAATGAGCAGTTCTTC
D gene: TRBD1; V gene: TRBV5-6; J gene: TRBJ1-2; clone size: -; CDR3 protein: CASSTRDSFFYGYTF; CDR3 DNA: TGTGCCAGCAGCACCCGGGACAGTTTTTTCTATGGCTACACCTTC
D gene: -; V gene: TRBV7-9; J gene: TRBJ2-7; clone size: -; CDR3 protein: CASTAGVGGAYEQYF; CDR3 DNA: TGTGCCAGCACCGCGGGGGTAGGGGGGGCCTACGAGCAGTACTTC
D gene: -; V gene: TRBV7-8; J gene: TRBJ2-7; clone size: -; CDR3 protein: CASSTNRDSYEQYF; CDR3 DNA: TGTGCCAGCAGCACCAACAGGGACTCCTACGAGCAGTACTTC
D gene: -; V gene: TRBV10-1; J gene: TRBJ1-3; clone size: -; CDR3 protein: CASSERDRLSSGNTIYF; CDR3 DNA: TGCGCCAGCAGTGAAAGAGACAGGCTTAGCTCTGGAAACACCATATATTTT
D gene: -; V gene: TRBV4-3; J gene: TRBJ1-5; clone size: -; CDR3 protein: CASSQEGGRGQPQHF; CDR3 DNA: TGCGCCAGCAGCCAAGAAGGTGGGAGGGGTCAGCCCCAGCATTTT